This T cell receptor (beta chain) was identified during a study of T cells in tuberculosis. The assay was immunoSEQ multiplex PCR, and TCRdb's table has in-frame clones only and misses some. The sample has over 25,000 clones, about 90% seen once. The germline gives CDR1 GTSNPN, CDR2 SVGIG (reference sequence). Trimming took 0 bases from V and 2 from J; bases not matched to a gene: 4. This CDR3 has 14 amino acids. Time point in this sample: new active TB diagnosis, blood taken before or within 7 days of starting treatment. Each donor contributed roughly 100,000 T cells on average, unsorted. The rearrangement links TRBV30 to TRBJ2-7; 7 nucleotides match TRBD1. This receptor was taken from an adult with tuberculosis. Some clones in this sample may be carry-over from other donors' samples. This sample comprised PBMCs, obtained at tuberculosis diagnosis. CDR3 in DNA: TGTGCCTGGAGTGTCGGACAGGTCACCTACGAGCAGTACTTC. Translation gives CAWSVGQVTYEQYF.